These T cell receptor beta chains were read from a single sample in a study of T-cell memory formation after mild COVID-19. TCRdb passed the 5' RACE reads through MiXCR, listing each CDR3 protein once. The table records 150,000 or so distinct CDR3 sequences, around 15% of them present only once. Sequencing was carried out using PBMCs or a T cell subset sorted from them (not recorded which). The source of these receptors is an adult woman who had mild COVID-19 (a few samples of this study predate the infection). Cell type and time point are not known. CDR3s include the opening cysteine and the closing phenylalanine or tryptophan. The D gene is left open where the match is weak. Clone size, where shown, is once, few, many, or a class for clones that have expanded.

D gene	V gene	clone size	J gene	CDR3 DNA	CDR3 protein
-	TRBV12-3/TRBV12-4	-	TRBJ2-3	TGTGCCAGCAGTTCATGGGGGGATAGCACAGATACGCAGTATTTT	CASSSWGDSTDTQYF
TRBD1	TRBV12-3/TRBV12-4	-	TRBJ2-5	TGTGCCAGCACCCGGGACAGGGGTGAGACCCAGTACTTC	CASTRDRGETQYF
-	TRBV20-1	few	TRBJ1-2	TGCAGTGCTACCAAACTCCGGGACTCCCAATATGGCTATGGCTACACCTTC	CSATKLRDSQYGYGYTF
-	TRBV6-1	many	TRBJ2-7	TGTGCCAGCAGCTACCCCGTAGCGGCTAGCTCCTACGAGCAGTACTTC	CASSYPVAASSYEQYF
TRBD1	TRBV5-1	-	TRBJ2-7	TGCGCCAGCAGCACACTGCGGGACAGGGGGCCATACGAGCAGTACTTC	CASSTLRDRGPYEQYF
-	TRBV15	few	TRBJ2-7	TGTGCCACCAGCAGAGATCCCGGACGAGGAGGGGGCTACGACGAGCAGTACTTC	CATSRDPGRGGGYDEQYF
-	TRBV5-1	few	TRBJ2-1	TGCGCCAGCAGCTACACCATTAATGAGCAGTTCTTC	CASSYTINEQFF
TRBD2	TRBV12-3/TRBV12-4	few	TRBJ2-7	TGTGCCAGCAGTCCCTATAGCGGGAGCCACGAGCAGTACTTC	CASSPYSGSHEQYF
-	TRBV5-1	-	TRBJ2-7	TGCGCCAGCAGCCTGGTAGGGATCGAGCAGTACTTC	CASSLVGIEQYF
-	TRBV5-1	few	TRBJ1-6	TGCGCCAGCAGCGCACAGGGCGCCTCCTCGGGGCCCCTCCACTTT	CASSAQGASSGPLHF
TRBD2	TRBV7-8	few	TRBJ2-7	TGTGCCAGCAGCCGCGGGGGGGGCCCCTCCTACGAGCAGTACTTC	CASSRGGGPSYEQYF
-	TRBV12-3/TRBV12-4	-	TRBJ1-2	TGTGCCAGCAGCGAGGGGTGGGACTATGGCTACACCTTC	CASSEGWDYGYTF
-	TRBV30	few	TRBJ2-7	TGTGCCTGGAGTGCCGACTCCGAGCAGTACTTC	CAWSADSEQYF
TRBD1	TRBV27	few	TRBJ1-1	TGTGCCAGCAGCCTTTCAGGGGGAACTGAAGCTTTCTTT	CASSLSGGTEAFF
-	TRBV2	-	TRBJ2-2	TGTGCCACACAAAAGCCGGGGGCCGGGGAGCTGTTTTTT	CATQKPGAGELFF
TRBD2	TRBV6-4	-	TRBJ2-1	TGTGCCAGCGGGGAGGGACTCTCCCATGAGCAGTTCTTC	CASGEGLSHEQFF
-	TRBV5-1	-	TRBJ2-7	TGCGCCAGCAGGGACGCCGAGGCGGGCGAGCAGTACTTC	CASRDAEAGEQYF
TRBD2	TRBV7-2	few	TRBJ2-7	TGTGCCAGCAGCTTAGGCGGGAGTGGCTACGAGCAGTACTTC	CASSLGGSGYEQYF
-	TRBV6-5	-	TRBJ1-4	TGTGCCAGCAGTTACTCAGTTCCGGGTGGCGGGGTACGGGAAAAACTGTTTTTT	CASSYSVPGGGVREKLFF
-	TRBV12-3/TRBV12-4	few	TRBJ2-1	TGTGCCAGCAGCTTGGCGTTTAATGAGCAGTTCTTC	CASSLAFNEQFF
-	TRBV10-3	few	TRBJ2-3	TGTGCCATCAGTGAAAGGGGCTCCACGACGCAGTATTTT	CAISERGSTTQYF
-	TRBV21-1	few	TRBJ2-5	TGTGCCAGCAGCTCGCCAGGGGCTAGCGGGGGGGCGAAAGAGACCCAGTACTTC	CASSSPGASGGAKETQYF
-	TRBV6-5	-	TRBJ2-7	TGTGCCAGCAGTTACGAGGGGGGCCCCAAGGGCGAGCAGTACTTC	CASSYEGGPKGEQYF
TRBD1	TRBV5-5	-	TRBJ1-5	TGTGCCAGCAGCCTCGACAGGGGAAATCAGCCCCAGCATTTT	CASSLDRGNQPQHF
TRBD2	TRBV3-1	few	TRBJ2-7	TGTGCCAGCAGGGACGGACTAGCGAACTACGAGCAGTACTTC	CASRDGLANYEQYF
TRBD1	TRBV2	-	TRBJ2-1	TGTGCCAGCAGTGGGACAGGGGACAATGAGCAGTTCTTC	CASSGTGDNEQFF
-	TRBV7-7	few	TRBJ2-5	TGTGCCAGCAGCTCCGGTCCCCAATACGGAGAGACCCAGTACTTC	CASSSGPQYGETQYF
-	TRBV7-9	few	TRBJ2-2	TGTGCCAGCAGCTTCCCTACCGGGGAGCTGTTTTTT	CASSFPTGELFF
-	TRBV6-5	-	TRBJ1-5	TGTGCCAGCAGACCTCTCAGTCGGGATCAGCCCCAGCATTTT	CASRPLSRDQPQHF
-	TRBV9	-	TRBJ1-6	TGTGCCAGCAGCGTAGCTCCAGGCGGGGATTCACCCCTCCACTTT	CASSVAPGGDSPLHF
TRBD2	TRBV18	few	TRBJ2-1	TGTGCCAGCTCAAGCGGGAGCTATGAGCAGTTCTTC	CASSSGSYEQFF
TRBD2	TRBV20-1	many	TRBJ2-1	TGCAGTGCTAGTGCCCCCACTAGCGGGAGTCTGTATGAGCAGTTCTTC	CSASAPTSGSLYEQFF
-	TRBV11-2	-	TRBJ2-7	TGTGCCAGCAGCTTATTAACCATCCCCTCCTACGAGCAGTACTTC	CASSLLTIPSYEQYF
-	TRBV27	many	TRBJ2-3	TGTGCCAGCACTAGCACCAGCACAGATACGCAGTATTTT	CASTSTSTDTQYF
-	TRBV4-1	few	TRBJ2-3	TGCGCCAGCAGCCGTAGGACAGACACAGATACGCAGTATTTT	CASSRRTDTDTQYF
-	TRBV24-1	few	TRBJ2-1	TGTGCCACCAGTGATCCGACAGCGACCGGACGAAAAAGCTCCTACAATGAGCAGTTCTTC	CATSDPTATGRKSSYNEQFF
-	TRBV6-5	few	TRBJ1-1	TGTGCCAGCAGCCATCCCGCAGGGGAAACTGAAGCTTTCTTT	CASSHPAGETEAFF
-	TRBV4-2	few	TRBJ2-7	TGTGCCAGCAGCACCCGGACAGCCGAGCAGTACTTC	CASSTRTAEQYF
-	TRBV5-1	-	TRBJ2-1	TGCGCCAGCAGCTTAAGAGGAGGAAATGAGCAGTTCTTC	CASSLRGGNEQFF
-	TRBV12-3/TRBV12-4	many	TRBJ2-7	TGTGCCAGCAGTTTAGCGCTCGAGCAGTACTTC	CASSLALEQYF
-	TRBV3-1	few	TRBJ2-5	TGTGCCAGCAGCCAAGGGTTTATGGCAGAAGGGGAGACCCAGTACTTC	CASSQGFMAEGETQYF
-	TRBV12-3/TRBV12-4	few	TRBJ2-3	TGTGCCAGCACCCCATGGGGGGGGCCGGATACGCAGTATTTT	CASTPWGGPDTQYF
TRBD1	TRBV12-3/TRBV12-4	few	TRBJ1-5	TGTGCCAGCAGACCGGGACAGCCCCCTCATCAGCCCCAGCATTTT	CASRPGQPPHQPQHF
TRBD1	TRBV12-3/TRBV12-4	-	TRBJ1-5	TGTGCCAGCAGTCATAACAGGGGCGAATGGGGCAATCAGCCCCAGCATTTT	CASSHNRGEWGNQPQHF
-	TRBV7-9	few	TRBJ1-2	TGTGCCAGCAGCTTAGCCGTAGGGTATGGCTACACCTTC	CASSLAVGYGYTF
-	TRBV7-3	few	TRBJ2-2	TGTGCCAGCAGCCGCCCTCGGGGAGGGGGACCCGGGGAGCTGTTTTTT	CASSRPRGGGPGELFF
TRBD1	TRBV10-3	few	TRBJ1-6	TGTGCCATCAGTGGGACAGGGGGGAGTTCACCCCTCCACTTT	CAISGTGGSSPLHF
-	TRBV29-1	few	TRBJ1-4	TGCAGCGTTGAGGCAGTGGGAAATGAAAAACTGTTTTTT	CSVEAVGNEKLFF
TRBD1	TRBV15	-	TRBJ2-2	TGTGCCACCAGCAGAGAGGGACAGACGAACACCGGGGAGCTGTTTTTT	CATSREGQTNTGELFF
-	TRBV7-9	-	TRBJ1-2	TGTGCCAGCAGCCTAATTGACAGTAGCTATGGCTACACCTTC	CASSLIDSSYGYTF
TRBD1	TRBV30	few	TRBJ2-7	TGTGCCTGGGGGACAGGGGGCGACGAGCAGTACTTC	CAWGTGGDEQYF
-	TRBV5-4	-	TRBJ2-2	TGTGCCAGCAGCTTGGCCGTTGGGCGGACGGGTAGGAACACCGGGGAGCTGTTTTTT	CASSLAVGRTGRNTGELFF
-	TRBV24-1	-	TRBJ2-7	TGTGCCACCAGTGATGCGGCCGACCGGGACTACGAGCAGTACTTC	CATSDAADRDYEQYF
TRBD1	TRBV7-7	few	TRBJ2-5	TGTGCTAGCAGCTTAGAGGTGGGACAGCAAGAGACCCAGTACTTC	CASSLEVGQQETQYF